Listed here is a single T cell receptor (beta chain). Its recognized antigen is unknown. Qualities for individual bases were not recorded, and no much larger clone is one base off. This record comes from a study of blood T cells in healthy people across ages (dated by TCRdb to about 2015). Context from the whole study: Template switching captured roughly one uniquely barcoded TCR beta cDNA molecule per two T cells in model experiments. Age-related changes in TCR beta repertoire diversity were measured in the study by deep sequencing normalized with unique cDNA molecular identifiers. The donors were divided into four age groups: young (average approximately 17 years), middle-aged (about 40), aged (about 56) and long-lived (about 79). To avoid experimental bias, donors of different ages were distributed randomly across sequencing lanes. Using the same blood draw, the study looked at two additional independent replicas of 1 million unique cDNA reads for two donors, one aged 18 to 30 and the other aged 80 or older. The research as a whole found: The CMV infection status of donors was not known, potentially confounding age-related changes in expanded clonotypes. Estimates of total diversity based on one million sequenced T cells were regarded as lower bounds and as underestimates. The percentage of naive T cells measured by flow cytometry correlated strongly with observed TCR beta diversity. As age increased, observed TCR beta diversity per million T cells dropped in a roughly linear way, and a significant reduction was already evident by age 40. Compared with the aged group, the long-lived group had more naive CD4+ T cells, fewer expanded clones and increased TCR diversity, a pattern suggesting age selection. Since profiling was done on bulk unsorted PBMCs, naive and antigen-experienced compartments could not be conclusively compared.

Donors were around 37 systemically healthy Caucasian individuals from Russia aged roughly 6 to 90 years. Approximately 9.3 milliliters of peripheral blood were drawn from each donor into EDTA-treated Vacutainer tubes. PBMCs were isolated by Ficoll-Paque density-gradient centrifugation, with at least 6 million obtained per sample. Trizol reagent was used to extract total RNA from the PBMCs, yielding at least 5 micrograms per sample. Naive CD45RAhigh/CD27high T cell percentages were measured by flow cytometry on a PBMC aliquot from every donor. The library was obtained by 5' RACE. This sample was sequenced with an Illumina HiSeq 2500. A second PCR of roughly 7 to 11 cycles was performed with a sample-barcoded 5' primer and a J-beta primer mix. A template-switch 5' adaptor carrying 12 random nucleotides introduced a unique molecular identifier onto each TCR beta cDNA molecule. Each sample yielded at least 2.5 million CDR3-containing paired-end reads. All of the RNA was converted into first-strand cDNA using the Mint cDNA synthesis kit, with a TRBC-specific oligonucleotide serving as the primer. Following uracil-DNA glycosylase treatment, a first 18-cycle PCR with universal primers M1SS and BC2_uni_R was performed on all cDNA. As for the original processing: For normalization, 1 million high-quality reads, each with a distinct molecular identifier, were randomly selected from each sample. Reads with shared molecular identifiers were discarded instead of being binned into consensus sequences. MiTCR, set to a Q25 quality threshold and the strictest error-elimination algorithm, was used for CDR3 identification, clonotype clustering and error correction. A nonparametric unseen species model with Euler transformation was used to estimate lower-bound total TCR beta diversity. TCRdb itself trimmed the public reads at Q25 with fastp, ran MiXCR and retained productive beta chains. Each CDR3 protein gets just one entry, which takes the most common genes and DNA from the rows behind it. TCRdb, rather than the study authors, made the V and J calls. For this sample the table gives about 1.5 million distinct CDR3 sequences, of which 40% to 50% were detected only once. Roughly 7.9% of the sample comes from the top ten.

According to the germline V gene (reference sequence), CDR1 reads DFQATT and CDR2 reads SNEGSKA. The V end gives up 4 bases and the J end 0 bases, leaving 9 bases in the junction not matched to a gene. CDR3 length: 16 amino acids, cysteine to phenylalanine. Only the CDR3 region is kept as DNA, spanning 48 bases read in frame from base 1. Material: blood. Rearrangement joined TRBV20-1 to TRBJ2-7; a stretch of 10 junction bases matches TRBD2. The source is a woman aged 18-30 years in good health. The CDR3 corresponds to CSANSLAGGSSYEQYF. The sequenced DNA: TGCAGTGCTAATAGTTTAGCGGGGGGTAGCTCCTACGAGCAGTACTTC.